A single sample gave rise to the 23 T cell receptor beta chains below, sequenced in a study of cytomegalovirus exposure and HLA in healthy donors. The PCR employed 60 Vbeta primers together with 13 Jbeta primers. The method was immunoSEQ multiplex PCR; TCRdb's version includes in-frame clones alone and lacks a portion of them. The sample shows around 130,000 clones, about 80% of them seen only once. The sample taken for sequencing was PBMCs. The receptors originated from a woman in her 40s in good health and CMV-seronegative.

The chain is built from TRBV5-1 and TRBJ2-7; tentative D call: TRBD2 (6 bases). Trimming pared 0 bases from V and 5 bases from J, leaving 12 bases between. The germline CDR1 and CDR2 sequences are SGHRS and YFSETQ. The CDR3 extends over 14 amino acids. This CDR3 is CASSLGRGRNEQYF. CDR3 nucleotide sequence: TGCGCCAGCAGCTTGGGGCGGGGCCGTAACGAGCAGTACTTC.

V and J are TRBV4-1 and TRBJ2-7, with 10 nucleotides matching TRBD1. Trimming cost V 5 bases and J 6 bases; bases outside gene matches: 7. CDR1 and CDR2 from the germline V gene are MGHRA and YSYEKL. The CDR3 consists of 14 residues. DNA for the CDR3: TGCGCCAGCAGCTACAGGACAGGGGGAGGCGAGCAGTACTTC. It codes for CASSYRTGGGEQYF.

This clone was recorded a few times. The chain uses TRBV4-3 and TRBJ2-5, with D possibly being TRBD2 (5 bases). The germline V and J ends were trimmed by 2 bases and 1 base, with 11 bases remaining between them. The germline V gene has CDR1 LGHNA and CDR2 YSLEER. This CDR3 region has 15 residues. This CDR3 reads CASSQNGGFQETQYF. DNA for the CDR3: TGCGCCAGCAGCCAAAACGGCGGGTTCCAAGAGACCCAGTACTTC.

The chain carries TRBV2 and TRBJ1-1; D might be TRBD1 (6 bases). V was cut by 6 bases and J by 0 bases, with 8 bases left in between. Germline CDR1 is SNHLY and CDR2 is FYNNEI. The CDR3 extends over 13 amino acids. CDR3 residues: CASRDSLNTEAFF. The DNA of the CDR3 is TGTGCCAGCAGGGACAGCTTGAACACTGAAGCTTTCTTT.

This chain connects TRBV27 to TRBJ1-5, with unresolved D. The CDR3 is 13 residues long. Germline lookup yields CDR1 MNHEY and CDR2 SMNVEV (reference sequence). V was shortened by 3 bases and J by 6 bases, with 9 bases between the two germline ends. Written as DNA, the CDR3 is TGTGCCAGCAGTTTTGGGCGGGGTCAGCCCCAGCATTTT. As protein: CASSFGRGQPQHF.

The chain carries TRBV27 and TRBJ2-3, with 14 positions matching TRBD2. V dropped 7 bases and J dropped 6; count of bases not matched to a gene: 12. Germline V gene lookup returns CDR1 MNHEY and CDR2 SMNVEV (reference sequence). The length of the CDR3 is 17 residues. CDR3 sequence: CASNPSGLAGDWDTQYF. The CDR3, as DNA: TGTGCCAGCAATCCATCGGGACTAGCGGGAGATTGGGATACGCAGTATTTT.

The V and J genes are TRBV2 and TRBJ2-7, with 7 positions matching TRBD2. Germline lookup yields CDR1 SNHLY and CDR2 FYNNEI. The CDR3 runs 14 residues. Trimming took 7 bases from V and 5 from J; bases not matched to a gene: 11. For the CDR3, the DNA is TGTGCCAGCATACGACTAGCCGGGGAGAACGAGCAGTACTTC. Protein product: CASIRLAGENEQYF. Drawing the rest from reference TRBV2 and TRBJ2-7, the complete variable domain is EPEVTQTPSHQVTQMGQEVILRCVPISNHLYFYWYRQILGQKVEFLVSFYNNEISEKSEIFDDQFSVERPDGSNFTLKIRSTKLEDSAMYFCASIRLAGENEQYFGPGTRLTVT.

As for this clone: One junction end disagrees with the germline gene, perhaps due to a read error. This rearrangement joins TRBV29-1 to TRBJ1-2; D gene uncertain. Per germline, CDR1 SQVTM and CDR2 ANQGSEA. This CDR3 is built from 11 residues. CDR3 amino acids: CSVADNYGYPF. For the CDR3, the DNA is TGCAGCGTGGCCGACAATTATGGCTACCCCTTC.

This sequence joins TRBV5-6 and TRBJ1-4, with D unclear. Germline CDR1 SGHDT, CDR2 YYEEEE. This CDR3 comprises 18 residues. Trimming left V 3 bases short and J 3 bases short, with 21 bases between. The CDR3 spells CASSSPGLRRWANEKLFF. The CDR3 nucleotides are TGTGCCAGCAGCTCCCCCGGACTCCGCAGGTGGGCTAATGAAAAACTGTTTTTT.

V and J are TRBV7-3 and TRBJ2-1; 15 bases align to TRBD2. V shed 6 bases, J shed 7 bases, and the junction held 4 bases outside the gene matches. Germline V gene data show CDR1 as SGHTA and CDR2 as FQGTGA. This CDR3 comprises 15 residues. The CDR3 reads CASSLGLAGGNEQFF. Here the CDR3 DNA reads TGTGCCAGCAGTCTTGGACTAGCGGGAGGGAATGAGCAGTTCTTC.

V is TRBV6-5 and J is TRBJ2-1; TRBD2 matches 7 bases. Per germline, CDR1 MNHEY and CDR2 SVGAGI. The CDR3 runs 14 residues. Trimming at V came to 0 bases and at J to 9 bases, leaving 5 bases not matched to a gene. The CDR3 DNA is TGTGCCAGCAGTTACTCGACGGGGAGGGGTGAGCAGTTCTTC. It encodes CASSYSTGRGEQFF.

The chain's CDR3 is CASSREQNQPQHF. CDR3 bases: TGCGCCAGCAGTCGGGAACAGAATCAGCCCCAGCATTTT. The rearrangement links TRBV5-1 to TRBJ1-5; D not certain. The V gene lost 5 bases and the J gene lost 4 bases, with 10 bases spanning the gap. The CDR3 covers 13 residues. Looked up from germline, CDR1 is SGHRS and CDR2 is YFSETQ.

The table lists this clone with a count of one. The chain joins TRBV13 to TRBJ1-1; a weak D match, TRBD1 (5 bases). The CDR3 loop spans 15 amino acids. Trimming left V 7 bases short and J 6 bases short, with 21 bases between. Germline V gives CDR1 PRHDT, CDR2 FYEKMQ (reference sequence). CDR3 nucleotides: TGTGCCAGCATTTCTGTAGGGGCGGCGGGGTCTGAAGCTTTCTTT. Translation: CASISVGAAGSEAFF. Full variable domain (missing parts from reference TRBV13 and TRBJ1-1): AAGVIQSPRHLIKEKRETATLKCYPIPRHDTVYWYQQGPGQDPQFLISFYEKMQSDKGSIPDRFSAQQFSDYHSELNMSSLELGDSALYFCASISVGAAGSEAFFGQGTRLTVV.

As DNA, the CDR3 is TGTGCCAGTAGAGGGACAGGGTCTAACTATGGCTACACCTTC. Protein sequence: CASRGTGSNYGYTF. This chain links TRBV19 with TRBJ1-2, with 9 bases identical to TRBD1. CDR1 is LNHDA, CDR2 SQIVND, per germline (reference sequence). CDR3 size: 14 residues. The J segment lost 0 bases and the V segment lost 6 bases, leaving 2 bases of the junction unmatched. Full variable domain (rest looked up from reference TRBV19 and TRBJ1-2): DGGITQSPKYLFRKEGQNVTLSCEQNLNHDAMYWYRQDPGQGLRLIYYSQIVNDFQKGDIAEGYSVSREKKESFPLTVTSAQKNPTAFYLCASRGTGSNYGYTFGSGTRLTVV.

The rearrangement uses TRBV19 and TRBJ2-1, with D possibly matching TRBD2 (7 bases). V was pared by 1 base and J by 6 bases, with 13 bases between. This CDR3 is built from 15 residues. In germline, CDR1 is LNHDA, CDR2 SQIVND (reference sequence). The CDR3 sequence is CASSIGGLAVNEQFF. CDR3 nucleotide sequence: TGTGCCAGTAGTATAGGGGGGCTAGCGGTCAATGAGCAGTTCTTC.

The chain carries TRBV11-2 and TRBJ2-2; 9 bases map to TRBD1. This CDR3 spans 16 amino acids. Germline V lookup: CDR1 SGHAT, CDR2 FQNNGV. With V trimmed by 6 bases and J by 3 bases, 8 bases remained unmatched. CDR3 sequence reads: CASSLQGAVDTGELFF. Written as DNA, the CDR3 is TGTGCCAGCAGTTTACAGGGGGCTGTGGACACCGGGGAGCTGTTTTTT.

CDR3 protein: CASRLPLRLSSYNEQFF. CDR3 bases: TGTGCCAGCAGGCTACCCCTCCGCCTAAGCTCCTACAATGAGCAGTTCTTC. The J gene is TRBJ2-1, the V gene TRBV7-2; no clear D gene. V lost 6 bases to trimming and J lost 0 bases, with 18 bases between them. Germline V gene lookup returns CDR1 SGHTA and CDR2 FQGNSA. CDR3 size: 17 residues.

The rearrangement joins TRBV9 to TRBJ1-4, with TRBD1 matching 9 bases. The V gene end was trimmed by 0 bases and the J gene end by 8 bases; junction bases not matched to a gene: 17. The germline gives CDR1 SGDLS, CDR2 YYNGEE. The CDR3 is 19 residues long. DNA for the CDR3: TGTGCCAGCAGCGTAGCATGGGAGGACGTGGGGACAGGGAGGGAAAAACTGTTTTTT. Its protein is CASSVAWEDVGTGREKLFF. Combining the CDR3 with reference TRBV9 and TRBJ1-4 gives the whole variable domain DSGVTQTPKHLITATGQRVTLRCSPRSGDLSVYWYQQSLDQGLQFLIQYYNGEERAKGNILERFSAQQFPDLHSELNLSSLELGDSALYFCASSVAWEDVGTGREKLFFGSGTQLSVL.

Here the CDR3 DNA reads TGCGCCAGCAGCCCAGGGGGAGCGGGGGGCACCTACGAGCAGTACTTC. It codes for CASSPGGAGGTYEQYF. The chain links TRBV4-1 to TRBJ2-7; TRBD2 matches 9 bases. Germline trimming cut 4 bases from V and 2 bases from J; bases unmatched to any gene: 9. The CDR3 spans 16 residues. Germline loops: CDR1 MGHRA, CDR2 YSYEKL.

The chain uses TRBV5-1 and TRBJ2-3, with D possibly TRBD2 on 5 matching bases. Germline V CDR1 and CDR2: SGHRS, YFSETQ. The germline V and J ends were trimmed by 4 bases and 6 bases, with 21 bases remaining between them. The CDR3 totals 16 residues. CDR3 coding DNA: TGCGCCAGCAGCCCCAGCGGAGATCTCCACAGTGATACGCAGTATTTT. Translating gives CASSPSGDLHSDTQYF.

V gene TRBV4-1 combines with J gene TRBJ2-6; TRBD2 might be the D (5 bases). The length of the CDR3 is 16 residues. V was clipped by 6 bases and J by 2 bases, with 14 bases between them. Looked up from germline, CDR1 is MGHRA and CDR2 is YSYEKL. The CDR3 DNA reads TGCGCCAGCAGTTACAGAGGGATCACTGGGGCCAACGTCCTGACTTTC. This gives the protein CASSYRGITGANVLTF.

This clone was picked up a small number of times. The rearrangement links TRBV4-3 to TRBJ2-7; D not certain. The germline V gene has CDR1 LGHNA and CDR2 YSLEER. V lost 0 bases and J lost 0, with 9 bases in between. The CDR3 is made up of 15 amino acids. The CDR3 nucleotides are TGCGCCAGCAGCCAAGAACCGGGTAGCTCCTACGAGCAGTACTTC. Protein product: CASSQEPGSSYEQYF.

The J gene is TRBJ1-6, the V gene TRBV4-3; weak D call: TRBD1 (6 bases). V shed 0 bases and J shed 8 bases, with 8 bases lying between them. This CDR3 has 14 residues. Germline V gene lookup returns CDR1 LGHNA and CDR2 YSLEER. Here the CDR3 reads CASSQDRGYSPLHF. Here the CDR3 DNA reads TGCGCCAGCAGCCAAGACAGGGGCTATTCACCCCTCCACTTT.